These 24 T cell receptor beta chains came from one sample sequenced in a study of molecular identifiers for immune sequencing clone quantification. TCRdb reanalysed the PCR reads using MiXCR and keeps one entry per CDR3 protein. The sample shows about 640,000 distinct CDR3 sequences, less than 20% of them seen only once. What was sequenced was naive CD8+ T cells from blood, with Jurkat cell RNA spiked in. Subset here: FACS-sorted CD8+CD4-CCR7+CD45RA+ naive T cells. All receptors come from a human donor in good health. Some libraries in this study had Jurkat cell RNA spiked in.

In its sample, this clonotype was seen many times. The V call is TRBV12-3 or TRBV12-4, the J call TRBJ1-2, with D possibly TRBD1 on 5 matching bases. The CDR3 spans 13 residues. Trimming left V 6 bases short and J 2 bases short, with 10 bases between. CDR3 amino acids: CASSQGQNYGYTF. DNA for the CDR3: TGTGCCAGCAGCCAAGGACAAAACTATGGCTACACCTTC.

With regard to this clonotype: A much larger clonotype is one base distant, so this may be a read error. The CDR3 does not end in the conserved phenylalanine or tryptophan, so this is likely a read error. The J gene is TRBJ2-7, the V gene TRBV5-1, with no clear D. The CDR3 length is 12 residues. In germline, CDR1 is SGHRS, CDR2 YFSETQ. Trimming cost V 4 bases and J 5 bases, with 10 bases left between them. The CDR3 nucleotides read TGCGCCAGCAGCGACGATAACAACGAGCAGTACCTC. It codes for CASSDDNNEQYL.

Comment on this clonotype: It is likely a read error, because the conserved phenylalanine at the end of the CDR3 is missing. J is TRBJ2-1 and V is TRBV4-1; 11 bases map to TRBD1. V shed 3 bases, J shed 1 base, and the junction held 2 bases outside the gene matches. This CDR3 contains 16 residues. Germline CDR1 MGHRA, CDR2 YSYEKL. The CDR3 region is CASSHGQGASYNEQFL. In DNA, the CDR3 is TGCGCCAGCAGCCACGGACAGGGGGCATCCTACAATGAGCAGTTCCTC.

The rearrangement links TRBV5-3 to TRBJ2-7; D perhaps matches TRBD2 (6 bases). TRBV5-3 is reported as an ORF; its role is uncertain. This CDR3 is built from 12 residues. Trimming removed 7 bases from V and 5 bases from J, with 13 bases in between. The CDR3 protein is CARRGIADEQYF. The CDR3 nucleotides read TGTGCCAGACGGGGGATTGCCGACGAGCAGTACTTC.

Many counts were recorded for this clonotype. The J gene is TRBJ2-5, the V gene TRBV12-3 or TRBV12-4; D call uncertain. Trimming left V 5 bases short and J 0 bases short, with 10 bases between. The CDR3 totals 14 residues. Written as DNA, the CDR3 is TGTGCCAGCAGTCCCCACGGCCACCAAGAGACCCAGTACTTC. Its translation is CASSPHGHQETQYF.

This clonotype was seen at least ten times. The V call is TRBV4-3, the J call TRBJ2-3, with TRBD1 matching 8 bases. The junction had 12 bases not matched to a gene; V was cut back by 4 bases and J by 3 bases. CDR1 and CDR2 from the germline V gene are LGHNA and YSLEER. The CDR3 runs to 17 residues. CDR3 nucleotide sequence: TGCGCCAGCAGCCCGGTGACAGGGGTTCGGCGGACAGATACGCAGTATTTT. It translates to CASSPVTGVRRTDTQYF.

This clonotype was counted many times. V is TRBV4-3 and J is TRBJ2-5; 8 nucleotides agree with TRBD2. The germline gives CDR1 LGHNA, CDR2 YSLEER. CDR3 length: 15 residues. With V trimmed by 2 bases and J by 5 bases, 7 bases remained unmatched. The CDR3 here is CASSQSAGGGETQYF. In DNA, the CDR3 is TGCGCCAGCAGCCAAAGTGCGGGAGGAGGGGAGACCCAGTACTTC.

The V call is TRBV4-3, the J call TRBJ2-3; the match to TRBD2 covers 9 bases. Germline assignment: CDR1 LGHNA and CDR2 YSLEER. The J segment lost 2 bases and the V segment lost 0 bases, leaving 3 bases of the junction unmatched. The CDR3 runs to 16 residues. The CDR3 DNA sequence: TGCGCCAGCAGCCAAGAGGCTAGCGGGGTCACAGATACGCAGTATTTT. It translates to CASSQEASGVTDTQYF.

With regard to this clonotype: Possible read error: a much larger clone is one base away. This rearrangement joins TRBV30 to TRBJ1-5; 8 positions agree with TRBD1. This CDR3 contains 15 residues. V shed 2 bases, J shed 10 bases, and the junction held 13 bases outside the gene matches. The germline CDR1 and CDR2 sequences are GTSNPN and SVGIG (reference sequence). The CDR3 sequence: CAWSITGTGFRPQHF. As DNA, the CDR3 is TGTGCCTGGAGTATTACCGGGACAGGTTTTCGTCCCCAGCATTTT.

Concerning this clonotype: Since no conserved phenylalanine or tryptophan closes the CDR3, a read error is the likely cause. The chain joins TRBV5-4 to TRBJ2-7, with 8 bases aligning to TRBD1. This CDR3 region has 14 residues. Germline V CDR1 and CDR2: SGHNT, YYREEE (reference sequence). Losses at the gene ends were 2 bases for V and 2 bases for J; bases not matched to a gene: 3. The CDR3 DNA reads TGTGCCAGCAGCTTTGGACAGGGTCCCTACGAGCAGTACCTC. Protein sequence: CASSFGQGPYEQYL.

Many counts were recorded for this clonotype. The chain recombines TRBV27 with TRBJ1-1, with 7 nucleotides matching TRBD1. V was pared by 5 bases and J by 5 bases, with 11 bases of the junction left unmatched. Germline V lookup: CDR1 MNHEY, CDR2 SMNVEV (reference sequence). The CDR3 is 15 amino acids. The CDR3 bases are TGTGCCAGCAGTACCCTAACCGGGACAGAAACTGAAGCTTTCTTT. This translates into CASSTLTGTETEAFF.

Ten or more counts support this clonotype. The J gene is TRBJ2-3, the V gene TRBV11-3; D is perhaps TRBD2 (7 bases). The V and J ends lost 2 bases and 2 bases respectively, with 11 bases between them. The CDR3 spans 15 residues. CDR1 is SGHNT, CDR2 YENEEA, per germline. The CDR3: CASSLRGALTDTQYF. The CDR3 DNA reads as TGTGCCAGCAGCTTACGGGGGGCCCTCACAGATACGCAGTATTTT.

This clonotype appeared a few times. This sequence joins TRBV18 and TRBJ2-7; either TRBD1 or TRBD2 may supply D (5 bases each). The V and J ends lost 2 bases and 7 bases respectively, with 27 bases between them. Germline loops: CDR1 KGHSH, CDR2 LQKENI. This CDR3 has 18 residues. CDR3 sequence (DNA): TGTGCCAGCTCACCAGAGTCCCGGGACGCCCTCGGGGTGTGGGAGCAGTACTTC. This translates into CASSPESRDALGVWEQYF.

For this clonotype: A read error may be the cause here, since a much bigger clone is one base away. This chain uses TRBV9 with TRBJ1-1; 7 bases fit TRBD1. The CDR3 contains 14 residues. Trimming took 4 bases from V and 7 from J; bases not matched to a gene: 10. The V gene's germline CDR1 is SGDLS and CDR2 YYNGEE. CDR3 DNA: TGTGCCAGCAGCTTTATAGGGGGCGCGGATGAAGCTTTCTTT. It yields the protein CASSFIGGADEAFF. The complete variable domain, with remaining parts taken from reference TRBV9 and TRBJ1-1, reads DSGVTQTPKHLITATGQRVTLRCSPRSGDLSVYWYQQSLDQGLQFLIQYYNGEERAKGNILERFSAQQFPDLHSELNLSSLELGDSALYFCASSFIGGADEAFFGQGTRLTVV.

V usage is TRBV12-5 and J usage is TRBJ2-1, with 8 nucleotides matching TRBD2. The germline V gene has CDR1 LGHNT and CDR2 FRNRAP. V lost 7 bases, J lost 2 bases, and 7 bases stayed unmatched. The CDR3 extends over 15 amino acids. The CDR3 DNA is TGTGCTAGTGCCCCGGGGGGGGGGGCCTACAATGAGCAGTTCTTC. It is translated as CASAPGGGAYNEQFF.

This clonotype was seen at least ten times. The chain joins TRBV7-2 to TRBJ2-5, with D perhaps matching TRBD1 (6 bases). The CDR3 spans 14 residues. With 4 bases removed from V and 4 bases from J, the gap between germline ends came to 13 bases. Germline V gene lookup returns CDR1 SGHTA and CDR2 FQGNSA. The chain's CDR3 is CASSSSRGLETQYF. DNA of the CDR3: TGTGCCAGCAGCTCGAGCAGGGGTTTAGAGACCCAGTACTTC.

The sample holds many counts of this clonotype. The chain has TRBV20-1 and TRBJ1-5, with D possibly TRBD1 on 5 matching bases. The CDR3 totals 18 residues. Trimming stripped 0 bases from V and 1 base from J, with 19 bases between. Per germline, CDR1 DFQATT and CDR2 SNEGSKA (reference sequence). CDR3 sequence reads: CSARDISGIQVSNQPQHF. The CDR3 region has the DNA TGCAGTGCTAGAGATATAAGCGGGATACAGGTCAGCAATCAGCCCCAGCATTTT.

Comments on this clonotype: With a much larger clone just one base away, this may be a read error. The chain recombines TRBV7-9 with TRBJ1-3, with D uncertain. Germline loops: CDR1 SEHNR, CDR2 FQNEAQ (reference sequence). The CDR3 is 15 amino acids. As DNA, the CDR3 is TGTGCCGGCCACCTCGAAGCTCACTCTGGAAGCACCATATATTTT. Its translation: CAGHLEAHSGSTIYF.

Regarding this clonotype: This sequence may be a read error, since a much larger clone differs from it by one base. The chain employs TRBV4-3 and TRBJ2-1; 9 bases agree with TRBD2. Germline CDR1 reads LGHNA; CDR2 reads YSLEER. This CDR3 has 18 amino acids. CDR3 amino acids: CASSQDRSGTSIYNERFF. CDR3 bases: TGCGCCAGCAGCCAAGATAGGTCCGGGACTAGCATATACAATGAGCGGTTCTTC.

This clonotype was seen ten or more times. The chain combines TRBV19 with TRBJ1-5; D uncertain. In germline, CDR1 is LNHDA, CDR2 SQIVND (reference sequence). This CDR3 has 12 residues. V lost 6 bases, J lost 2 bases, and 5 bases lay in between. CDR3 in DNA: TGTGCCAGTAGGCACGGCAATCAGCCCCAGCATTTT. It yields the protein CASRHGNQPQHF.

The chain couples TRBV7-2 to TRBJ1-5, with no clear D. The CDR3 spans 14 residues. CDR1 is SGHTA and CDR2 is FQGNSA in the germline V gene. V was clipped by 4 bases and J by 2 bases, with 9 bases between them. Written as DNA, the CDR3 is TGTGCCAGCAGCTCAAACAGTTGCAATCAGCCCCAGCATTTT. Translated: CASSSNSCNQPQHF.

In regard to this clonotype: With a much larger clone just one base away, this may be a read error. The V and J genes are TRBV15 and TRBJ2-5; 9 bases line up with TRBD1. Germline assignment: CDR1 LNHNV and CDR2 YYDKDF (reference sequence). The CDR3 is 14 amino acids. The CDR3 here is CATGYRGLQETRYF. The CDR3 bases are TGTGCCACCGGTTACAGGGGGCTTCAAGAGACCCGGTACTTC.

This clonotype was recorded many times. The chain uses TRBV4-3 and TRBJ2-7; 11 bases line up with TRBD1. The germline CDR1 and CDR2 sequences are LGHNA and YSLEER. The CDR3 sequence is 15 residues long. The V gene end was trimmed by 4 bases and the J gene end by 3 bases; junction bases not matched to a gene: 5. The CDR3 sequence is CASSPWTGGGYEQYF. CDR3 DNA: TGCGCCAGCAGCCCATGGACAGGGGGCGGCTACGAGCAGTACTTC.

This clonotype was recorded a few times. V usage is TRBV28 and J usage is TRBJ1-1; 10 bases match TRBD1. Trimming at V came to 6 bases and at J to 4 bases, leaving 14 bases not matched to a gene. This CDR3 has 17 amino acids. Germline loops: CDR1 MDHEN, CDR2 SYDVKM. CDR3: CASSPDAGTGVGTEAFF. The CDR3 DNA reads TGTGCCAGCAGCCCCGATGCCGGGACAGGGGTGGGCACTGAAGCTTTCTTT. The full variable domain, rest sourced from reference TRBV28 and TRBJ1-1, is DVKVTQSSRYLVKRTGEKVFLECVQDMDHENMFWYRQDPGLGLRLIYFSYDVKMKEKGDIPEGYSVSREKKERFSLILESASTNQTSMYLCASSPDAGTGVGTEAFFGQGTRLTVV.